One T cell receptor beta chain is described in this entry. Its specificity is unknown. CDR3 length equals 13 residues. Deletions cut 1 base from V and 10 bases from J, with 11 bases between. Germline V gene lookup returns CDR1 LNHNV and CDR2 YYDKDF (reference sequence). This sample is drawn from a study of PD-1 blockade in classical Hodgkin lymphoma. Overall study: Patients were given intravenous nivolumab, 3 mg/kg, every 2 weeks. Notes on the study in general: It was CD4+ TCR diversity, not CD8+, that rose significantly by C4D1. The causes of the repertoire differences, possibly disease activity or prior therapy, remain undefined. For complete responders, baseline diversity was comparable to that of newly diagnosed patients.

Following autologous stem cell transplantation, relapse occurred in every patient, and exposure to brentuximab vedotin varied. Only in-frame clones appear in the TCRdb table, and some are missing; sequencing was by immunoSEQ multiplex PCR. The profile covers around 39,000 clones, with over 65% appearing a single time and roughly 15% taken by the ten largest. The clonotype originates from a human donor with classical Hodgkin lymphoma. The rearrangement joins TRBV15 to TRBJ1-5; no reliable D call. The material sequenced was peripheral blood mononuclear cells (PBMCs), taken before the second cycle of nivolumab. The CDR3 DNA reads as TGTGCCACCAGCAGAGTATCTGTTGGACCCCAGCATTTT. Translated, it gives CATSRVSVGPQHF.